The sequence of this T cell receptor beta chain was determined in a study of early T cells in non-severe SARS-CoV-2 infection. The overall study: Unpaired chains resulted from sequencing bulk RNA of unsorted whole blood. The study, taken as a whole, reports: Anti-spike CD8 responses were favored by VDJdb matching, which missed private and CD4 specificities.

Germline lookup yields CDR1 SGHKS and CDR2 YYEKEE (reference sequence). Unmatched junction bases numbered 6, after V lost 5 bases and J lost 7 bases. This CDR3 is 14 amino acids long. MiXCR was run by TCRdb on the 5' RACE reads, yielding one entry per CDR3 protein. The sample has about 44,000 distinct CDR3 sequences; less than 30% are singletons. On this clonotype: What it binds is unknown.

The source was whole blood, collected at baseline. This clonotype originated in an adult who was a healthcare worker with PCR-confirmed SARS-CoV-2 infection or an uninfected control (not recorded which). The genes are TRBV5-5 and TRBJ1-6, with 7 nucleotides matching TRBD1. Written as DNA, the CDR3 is TGTGCCAGCAGAGCCCGGACAGGCAATTCACCCCTCCACTTT. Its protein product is CASRARTGNSPLHF.